The clone carrying this TCR beta chain was detected a few times. Its antigen is unidentified. Trimming removed 4 bases from V and 0 bases from J; junction bases left unmatched: 2. The CDR3 loop spans 15 amino acids. Germline V gene lookup returns CDR1 LGHNA and CDR2 YNFKEQ. This entry is derived from a study of cytomegalovirus exposure and HLA in healthy donors. With 60 Vbeta and 13 Jbeta primers, the PCR was carried out. Here immunoSEQ multiplex PCR was the method, and the copy in TCRdb shows in-frame clones only, minus some. This sample has some 76,000 clones, with approximately 88% found just once. General study points: Later, an analysis found that common viral pathogens appeared to be linked with several of the most significant clusters.

The rearrangement links TRBV4-2 to TRBJ1-1, with 10 bases matching TRBD1. Sequencing was done on a sample of PBMCs. The receptor was derived from a woman aged 50 to 60 in good health and CMV-seronegative. DNA for the CDR3: TGTGCCAGCAGCCGGGGACAGGGGCTGAACACTGAAGCTTTCTTT. Translation: CASSRGQGLNTEAFF.